The clone carrying this T cell receptor (beta chain) occurred many times. Antigen unknown. One entry per CDR3 protein, called by TCRdb with MiXCR from the multiplex PCR reads. In the table there are some 130,000 distinct CDR3 sequences, 15% to 20% of which are singletons. The entry originates in a study of breast tumors, draining lymph nodes, adjacent tissues. Axillary draining lymph nodes of breast cancer patients supplied the node samples. Study-level findings and limits: Tumor TCR diversity was below lymph nodes but above nontumor tissue.

The germline CDR1 and CDR2 sequences are DFQATT and SNEGSKA (reference sequence). There are 15 residues in the CDR3. V was trimmed by 0 bases and J by 0 bases, leaving 8 bases between them. The sequence was obtained from a female donor with breast cancer. Some clones in this sample may be carry-over from other donors' samples. The genes are TRBV20-1 and TRBJ1-4; D might be TRBD1 (5 bases). Sample: axillary lymph node tissue. The CDR3 DNA follows: TGCAGTGCTAGAGATGGGGGGGCAACTAATGAAAAACTGTTTTTT. Amino acids: CSARDGGATNEKLFF.